The clone carrying this T cell receptor (beta chain) was detected ten times or more. Its antigen is currently unknown. The CDR3 sequence is 20 residues long. After removal of 9 bases from V and 3 bases from J, the junction contained 24 bases not matched to a gene. To make TCR beta libraries, researchers used iRepertoire HTBI primers and Arm-PCR of CDR3 regions. One entry per CDR3 protein results from TCRdb running MiXCR on the multiplex PCR reads. The sample lists about 430,000 distinct CDR3 sequences, 14% to 15% occurring once. The sample belongs to a study of regulatory T cells in long-lasting Graves disease. Study results and caveats: Only peripheral blood was studied, not thyroid tissue. It was in persistent disease that TRBV28, TRBJ1-2 and TRBJ2-5 were favored.

The time point denotes: newly diagnosed GD, antithyroid drugs for less than 3 months. PBMCs provided the RNA from which the TCR library was made. The same specimen was also included in a second study, on T cells in Graves' hyperthyroidism and ophthalmopathy. That source adds: Stable hyperthyroidism was told apart from ophthalmopathy by a model built on 13 V-J features. It was a median roughly 6.5 months before onset that the model predicted ophthalmopathy.

This receptor was taken from a woman aged 40-49 years with Graves disease. Source: peripheral blood mononuclear cells (PBMCs), taken at new diagnosis, from a patient treated with antithyroid drugs. The gene calls are TRBV12-3 or TRBV12-4 and TRBJ2-7; 12 bases are shared with TRBD2. CDR3: CARTSGLAGTKTRNRYEQYF. The CDR3 region has the DNA TGTGCCAGAACATCCGGACTAGCGGGAACAAAGACTCGGAACCGCTACGAGCAGTACTTC.